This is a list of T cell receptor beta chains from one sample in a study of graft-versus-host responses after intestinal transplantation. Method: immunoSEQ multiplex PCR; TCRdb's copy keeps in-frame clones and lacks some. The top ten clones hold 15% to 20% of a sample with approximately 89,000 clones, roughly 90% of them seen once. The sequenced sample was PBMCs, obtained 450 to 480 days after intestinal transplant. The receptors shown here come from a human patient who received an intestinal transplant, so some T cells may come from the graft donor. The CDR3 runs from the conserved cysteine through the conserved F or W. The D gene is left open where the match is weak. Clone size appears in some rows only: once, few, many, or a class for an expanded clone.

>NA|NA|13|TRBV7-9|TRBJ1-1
CASSLGEVTEAFF
TGTGCCAGCAGCTTAGGGGAGGTCACTGAAGCTTTCTTT
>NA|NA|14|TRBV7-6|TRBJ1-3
CASSLAREGNTIYF
TGTGCCAGCAGCTTAGCCAGGGAAGGAAACACCATATATTTT
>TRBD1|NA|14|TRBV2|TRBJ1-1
CASSGIRGVTEAFF
TGTGCCAGCAGTGGCATCAGGGGGGTCACTGAAGCTTTCTTT
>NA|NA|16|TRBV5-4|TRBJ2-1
CASSLDSGSSYNEQFF
TGTGCCAGCAGCTTGGATTCAGGGAGCTCCTACAATGAGCAGTTCTTC
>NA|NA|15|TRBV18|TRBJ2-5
CASSPPVLAGETQYF
TGTGCCAGCTCACCACCCGTACTAGCAGGCGAGACCCAGTACTTC
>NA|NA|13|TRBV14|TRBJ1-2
CASSPGQNYGYTF
TGTGCCAGCAGCCCTGGACAGAACTATGGCTACACCTTC
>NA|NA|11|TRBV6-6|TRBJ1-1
CACTENTEAFF
TGTGCCTGCACAGAGAACACTGAAGCTTTCTTT
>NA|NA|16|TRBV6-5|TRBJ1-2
CASSYSSIGSKDGYTF
TGTGCCAGCAGTTACTCGTCCATAGGGTCTAAGGATGGCTACACCTTC
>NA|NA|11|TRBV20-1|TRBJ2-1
CSARNYNEQFF
TGCAGTGCTAGAAATTACAATGAGCAGTTCTTC
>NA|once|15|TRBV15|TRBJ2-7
CATSKGVAGTYEQYF
TGTGCCACCAGCAAGGGAGTGGCAGGAACCTACGAGCAGTACTTC
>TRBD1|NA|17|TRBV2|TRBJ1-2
CASTPTGQGAPNYGYTF
TGTGCCAGCACCCCAACGGGACAGGGGGCGCCGAACTATGGATACACCTTC
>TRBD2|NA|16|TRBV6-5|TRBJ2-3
CASSWASGARGDTQYF
TGTGCCAGCAGTTGGGCTAGCGGGGCCCGAGGAGATACGCAGTATTTT
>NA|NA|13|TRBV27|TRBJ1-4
CASSPGVYEKLFF
TGTGCCAGTTCACCCGGAGTTTATGAAAAACTGTTTTTT
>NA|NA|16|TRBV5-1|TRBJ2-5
CASSLWGAGGEETQYF
TGCGCCAGCAGCTTGTGGGGCGCAGGGGGGGAAGAGACCCAGTACTTC
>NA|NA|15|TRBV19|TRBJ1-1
CASSIGGTTNTEAFF
TGTGCCAGTAGTATAGGTGGGACCACGAACACTGAAGCTTTCTTT
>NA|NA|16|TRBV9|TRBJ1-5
CASSPGVVGFNQPQHF
TGTGCCAGCAGCCCAGGGGTGGTGGGTTTCAATCAGCCCCAGCATTTT
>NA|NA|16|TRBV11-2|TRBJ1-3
CASSSQFPRGGNTIYF
TGTGCCAGCAGCTCACAGTTCCCACGGGGTGGAAACACCATATATTTT
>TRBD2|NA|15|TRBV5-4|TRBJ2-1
CASSPGLAAYNEQFF
TGTGCCAGCAGCCCCGGACTAGCGGCCTACAATGAGCAGTTCTTC
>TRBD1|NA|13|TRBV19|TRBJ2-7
CASRDRDSYEQYF
TGTGCCAGTAGGGACCGGGACAGCTACGAGCAGTACTTC
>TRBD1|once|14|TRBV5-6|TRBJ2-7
CASTPGQGGYEQYF
TGTGCCAGCACCCCGGGACAGGGAGGCTACGAGCAGTACTTC
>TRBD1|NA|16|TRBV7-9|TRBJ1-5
CASSFYSGQGGQPQHF
TGTGCCAGCAGCTTCTATTCCGGACAGGGTGGGCAGCCCCAGCATTTT
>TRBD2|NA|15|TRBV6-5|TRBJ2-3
CASSYWSGGADTQYF
TGTGCCAGCAGTTATTGGAGCGGGGGGGCCGATACGCAGTATTTT
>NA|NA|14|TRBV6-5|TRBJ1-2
CASSYSRDNYGYTF
TGTGCCAGCAGTTACTCGAGGGATAACTATGGCTACACCTTC
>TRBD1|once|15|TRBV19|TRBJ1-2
CASRPPDQGDYGYTF
TGTGCCAGTAGACCCCCCGACCAGGGGGACTATGGCTACACCTTC
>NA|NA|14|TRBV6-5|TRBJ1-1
CASRLRVRGTEAFF
TGTGCCAGCAGACTCAGGGTAAGAGGCACTGAAGCTTTCTTT
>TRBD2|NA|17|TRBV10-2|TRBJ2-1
CASRRATSGSSYNEQFF
TGCGCCAGCAGGAGGGCGACTAGCGGGAGCTCCTACAATGAGCAGTTCTTC
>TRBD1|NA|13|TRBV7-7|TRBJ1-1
CASRGDRVGGAFF
TGTGCTAGCAGGGGAGACAGGGTCGGGGGGGCTTTCTTT
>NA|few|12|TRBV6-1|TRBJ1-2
CASSGGLYGYTF
TGTGCCAGCAGTGGGGGGCTCTATGGCTACACCTTC
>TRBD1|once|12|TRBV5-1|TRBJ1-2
CASSHKGQGYTF
TGCGCCAGCAGTCATAAGGGACAGGGCTACACCTTC
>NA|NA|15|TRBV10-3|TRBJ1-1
CAISENPGGNTEAFF
TGTGCCATCAGTGAGAATCCAGGAGGGAACACTGAAGCTTTCTTT
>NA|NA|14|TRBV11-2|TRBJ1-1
CASSLGGLYTEAFF
TGTGCCAGCAGCTTAGGAGGACTGTACACTGAAGCTTTCTTT
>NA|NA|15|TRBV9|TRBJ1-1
CASSAGTGLFTEAFF
TGTGCCAGCAGCGCCGGTACAGGGCTTTTCACTGAAGCTTTCTTT
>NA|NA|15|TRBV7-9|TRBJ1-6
CASTTWSSGDSPLHF
TGTGCCAGCACCACTTGGTCCTCAGGGGATTCACCCCTCCACTTT
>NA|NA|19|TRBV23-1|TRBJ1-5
CASFSHPRGGLGSNQPQHF
TGCGCCAGCTTCAGTCACCCCAGAGGGGGATTGGGAAGCAATCAGCCCCAGCATTTT
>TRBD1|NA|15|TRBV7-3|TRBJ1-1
CASSPTGTGDYEAFF
TGTGCCAGCAGCCCAACCGGGACAGGGGACTATGAAGCTTTCTTT
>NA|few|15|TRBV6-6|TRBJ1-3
CASSSRSFSGNTIYF
TGTGCCAGCAGTTCGCGGAGTTTCTCTGGAAACACCATATATTTT
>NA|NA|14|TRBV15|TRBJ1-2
CATSRSGLPYGYTF
TGTGCCACCAGCAGATCCGGACTCCCCTATGGCTACACCTTC
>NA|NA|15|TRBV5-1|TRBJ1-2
CASSLIGGTNYGYTF
TGCGCCAGCAGCTTGATCGGGGGGACTAACTATGGCTACACCTTC
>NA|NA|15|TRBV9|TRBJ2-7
CASSVGGSGAHEQYF
TGTGCCAGCAGCGTAGGGGGGTCCGGGGCCCACGAGCAGTACTTC
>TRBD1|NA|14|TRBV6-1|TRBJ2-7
CASRAGTAPYEQYF
TGTGCCAGCAGGGCCGGGACAGCCCCCTACGAGCAGTACTTC
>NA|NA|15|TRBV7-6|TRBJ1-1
CASSLAPRADTEAFF
TGTGCCAGCAGCTTAGCGCCCAGGGCGGACACTGAAGCTTTCTTT
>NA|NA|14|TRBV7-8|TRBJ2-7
CASSLGQAPYEQYF
TGTGCCAGCAGCTTAGGACAGGCCCCCTACGAGCAGTACTTC
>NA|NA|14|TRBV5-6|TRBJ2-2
CASSLARATGELFF
TGTGCCAGCAGCTTGGCCAGGGCCACCGGGGAGCTGTTTTTT
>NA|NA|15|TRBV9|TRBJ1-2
CASSVGVGADYGYTF
TGTGCCAGCAGCGTAGGGGTAGGGGCGGACTATGGCTACACCTTC
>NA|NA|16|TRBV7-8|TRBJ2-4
CASSQRTGLAKNIQYF
TGTGCCAGCAGCCAGAGGACGGGATTAGCCAAGAACATTCAGTACTTC
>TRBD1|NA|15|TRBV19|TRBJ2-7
CASSGQGDGDYEQYF
TGTGCCAGTAGCGGACAGGGCGACGGAGACTACGAGCAGTACTTC
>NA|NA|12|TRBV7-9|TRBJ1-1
CASSLYNTEAFF
TGTGCCAGCAGCTTATACAACACTGAAGCTTTCTTT
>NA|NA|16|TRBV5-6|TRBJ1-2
CASSLFLRQLNYGYTF
TGTGCCAGCAGCTTATTTCTCCGACAGCTTAACTATGGCTACACCTTC
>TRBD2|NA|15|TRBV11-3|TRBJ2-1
CASSLDRSGGGEQFF
TGTGCCAGCAGCTTAGATCGGAGCGGGGGAGGCGAGCAGTTCTTC
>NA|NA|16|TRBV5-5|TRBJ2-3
CASSLGQASVTDTQYF
TGTGCCAGCAGCTTGGGCCAGGCTTCGGTCACAGATACGCAGTATTTT
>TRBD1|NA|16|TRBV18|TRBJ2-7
CASSPPGTGGPYEQYF
TGTGCCAGCTCACCACCGGGGACAGGGGGCCCCTACGAGCAGTACTTC
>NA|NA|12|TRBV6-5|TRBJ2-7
CASGGISYEQYF
TGTGCCAGTGGGGGCATATCCTACGAGCAGTACTTC
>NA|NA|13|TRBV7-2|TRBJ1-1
CASSIQFAAEAFF
TGTGCCAGCAGCATACAATTTGCAGCTGAAGCTTTCTTT